This T cell receptor beta chain was observed in a study of T cells in Graves' hyperthyroidism and ophthalmopathy. The study excluded patients with uncontrolled infection, other autoimmune disease, pregnancy or lactation. Points on this clonotype: Its specificity is unknown.

The CDR3 totals 11 residues. The ends were cut back, 11 bases at V and 11 bases at J, with 13 bases in the middle. Germline-derived CDR1 and CDR2 are SGHTA and FQGNSA. Broader study findings: Most thyroid clonotypes expanded above 0.001 appeared in blood too. Ophthalmopathy and stable hyperthyroidism were separated by a 13 V-J model.

Researchers took RNA transcripts and amplified the TCR beta CDR3 regions from them. The HTBI primer set served for first-round RT-PCR of the TCR CDR3. TCRdb ran MiXCR on the multiplex PCR reads and lists one entry per CDR3 protein. In the table there are approximately 700,000 distinct CDR3 sequences, 45% of which are singletons. The sample was peripheral blood or thyroid tissue (not recorded which). This receptor was taken from an adult man with Graves' disease, either hyperthyroidism or ophthalmopathy (not recorded which). The genes are TRBV7-2 and TRBJ1-6; D is unresolved. This chain's CDR3 is CAWSDGTPLHF. CDR3 nucleotide sequence: TGTGCCTGGAGTGATGGGACACCCCTCCACTTT.